Listed below are T cell receptor beta chains from one sample, sequenced in a study of blood T cell repertoires in COVID-19. The assay was immunoSEQ multiplex PCR, and TCRdb's table has in-frame clones only and misses some. Of about 110,000 clones listed, 87% are singletons. The sample consisted of peripheral blood. The receptor source for this set is a human donor in a cohort sampled during active COVID-19. CDR3s include the opening cysteine and the closing phenylalanine or tryptophan.

cdr3_length v_call cdr3_aa
14 TRBV4-1 CASSQQGWNSPLHF
13 TRBV5-1 CASSSVVTGELFF
16 TRBV4-2 CASSRTSGSPQETQYF
13 TRBV30 CAWEGTSYNEQFF
17 TRBV5-6 CASSVGQGRIFSGELFF
12 TRBV28 CASSESSDTQYF
20 TRBV10-1 CASIQNRPGLAGDGTDTQYF
11 TRBV24-1 CATSRGNEQYF
15 TRBV4-2 CASSQASGGAYEQYF
18 TRBV9 CASSVSIGRTGVSYEQYF
12 TRBV6-5 CASKNRGGEQYF
12 TRBV6-6 CASSPPNTEAFF
13 TRBV19 CASSLAGADTQYF
13 TRBV29-1 CSVEDGTGHGYTF
13 TRBV29-1 CSVVTGGNTEAFF
17 TRBV6-2/TRBV6-3 CASSTTPDRGLSDTQYF
15 TRBV5-1 CASRPGTPSQETQYF
15 TRBV7-8 CASSLWTKSSYEQYF
14 TRBV3-1/TRBV3-2 CASSHGQMNTEAFF
15 TRBV27 CASSLRPRTNTEAFF
16 TRBV18 CASSPGTGHGTDTQYF
14 TRBV28 CASTEAGGFNEQYF
15 TRBV6-4 CASSLDISGANVLTF
16 TRBV18 CASSPEWDRGNQPQHF
15 TRBV2 CASMGEGLRQETQYF
15 TRBV14 CASSQVAGAKNIQYF
15 TRBV28 CAIEAREGPGGEQYF
13 TRBV7-3 CASSSGTGAGYTF
14 TRBV6-2/TRBV6-3 CASSQTSGRAEQYF
16 TRBV9 CASSVIGGGNYNEQFF
14 TRBV12-5 CASGLAMINTEAFF
14 TRBV7-9 CASSLQGSTYEQYF
12 TRBV28 CASSTGFYGYTF
15 TRBV5-1 CASSPGTGGIAPLHF
15 TRBV24-1 CATSEQGLRAGELFF
12 TRBV27 CASSLRGETQYF
15 TRBV28 CASSTSGSTYNEQFF
13 TRBV11-1 CASSLGQNYGYTF
14 TRBV29-1 CSGGATGGDEKLFF
14 TRBV4-2 CASSPGLNNQPQHF
15 TRBV7-3 CASSFLAGHYNEQFF
12 TRBV12-3/TRBV12-4 CASSRQGYEQYF
11 TRBV20-1 CSAGARDIQYF
14 TRBV29-1 CSVGRTGRSSEQYF
11 TRBV28 CAISASYGYTF
14 TRBV27 CASRARLGTDTQYF
16 TRBV5-6 CASSTLGQGTGYEQYF
14 TRBV6-5 CASRQDRTMNTIYF
14 TRBV2 CARIKQGWNTEAFF
15 TRBV18 CASSPVAGDTDTQYF
11 TRBV20-1 CSVKRGDTQYF